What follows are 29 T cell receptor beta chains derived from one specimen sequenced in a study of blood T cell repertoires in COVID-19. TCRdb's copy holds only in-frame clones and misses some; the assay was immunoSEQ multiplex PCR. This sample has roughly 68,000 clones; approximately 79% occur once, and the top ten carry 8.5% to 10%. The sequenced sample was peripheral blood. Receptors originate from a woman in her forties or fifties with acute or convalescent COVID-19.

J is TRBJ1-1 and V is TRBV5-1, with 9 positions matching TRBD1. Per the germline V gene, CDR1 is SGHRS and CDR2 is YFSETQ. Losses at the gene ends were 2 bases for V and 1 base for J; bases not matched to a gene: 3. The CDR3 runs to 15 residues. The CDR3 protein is CASSFSGQGNTEAFF. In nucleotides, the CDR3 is TGCGCCAGCAGCTTCTCGGGACAGGGGAACACTGAAGCTTTCTTT.

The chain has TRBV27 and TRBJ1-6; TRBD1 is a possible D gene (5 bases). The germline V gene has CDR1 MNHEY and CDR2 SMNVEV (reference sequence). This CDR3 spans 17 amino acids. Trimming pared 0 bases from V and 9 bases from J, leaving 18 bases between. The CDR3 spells CASSLSVGPGWVSPLHF. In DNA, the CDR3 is TGTGCCAGCAGTTTATCGGTGGGTCCAGGGTGGGTTTCACCCCTCCACTTT.

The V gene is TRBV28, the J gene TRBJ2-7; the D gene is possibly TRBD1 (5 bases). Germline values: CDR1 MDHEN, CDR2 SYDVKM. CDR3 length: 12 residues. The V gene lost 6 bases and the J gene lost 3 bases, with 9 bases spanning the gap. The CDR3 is CASRTDSYEQYF. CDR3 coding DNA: TGTGCCAGCAGGACCGACAGCTACGAGCAGTACTTC.

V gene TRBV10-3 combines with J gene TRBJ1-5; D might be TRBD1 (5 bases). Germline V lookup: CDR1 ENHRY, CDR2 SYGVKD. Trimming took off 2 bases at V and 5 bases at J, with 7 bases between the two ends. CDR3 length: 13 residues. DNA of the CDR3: TGTGCCATCAGTGAGGACAGTTATCAGCCCCAGCATTTT. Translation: CAISEDSYQPQHF.

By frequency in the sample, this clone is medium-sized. CDR3: CASSPKGTSGGTDTQYF. CDR3 nucleotide sequence: TGCGCCAGCAGCCCCAAAGGGACTAGCGGGGGAACAGATACGCAGTATTTT. The rearrangement uses TRBV4-1 and TRBJ2-3; 14 nucleotides line up with TRBD2. The CDR3 loop spans 17 amino acids. Unmatched junction bases numbered 6, after V lost 4 bases and J lost 3 bases. CDR1 is MGHRA, CDR2 YSYEKL, per germline.

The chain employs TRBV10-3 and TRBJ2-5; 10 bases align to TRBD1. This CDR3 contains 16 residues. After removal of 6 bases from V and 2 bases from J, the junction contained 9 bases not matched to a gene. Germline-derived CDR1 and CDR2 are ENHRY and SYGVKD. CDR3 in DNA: TGTGCCATCAGAGGGGGCCGGGACAGGGGACAAGAGACCCAGTACTTC. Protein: CAIRGGRDRGQETQYF.

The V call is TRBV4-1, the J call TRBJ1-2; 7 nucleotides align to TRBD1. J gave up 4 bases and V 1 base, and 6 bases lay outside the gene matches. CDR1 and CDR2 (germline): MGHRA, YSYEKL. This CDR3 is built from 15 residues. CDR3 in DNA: TGCGCCAGCAGCCAAGCTGGGACAGTACGCTATGGCTACACCTTC. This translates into CASSQAGTVRYGYTF.

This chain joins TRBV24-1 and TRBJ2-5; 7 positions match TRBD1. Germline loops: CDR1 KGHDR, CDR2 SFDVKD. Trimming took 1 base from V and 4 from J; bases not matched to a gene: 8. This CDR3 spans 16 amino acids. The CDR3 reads CATSDLKQGFRETQYF. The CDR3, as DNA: TGTGCCACCAGTGATTTAAAACAGGGGTTCCGAGAGACCCAGTACTTC.

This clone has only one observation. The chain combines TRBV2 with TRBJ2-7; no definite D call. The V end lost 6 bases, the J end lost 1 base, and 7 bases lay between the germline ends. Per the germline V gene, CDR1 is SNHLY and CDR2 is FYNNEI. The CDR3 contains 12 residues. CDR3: CASSSSSYEQYF. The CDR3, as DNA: TGTGCCAGCAGCTCCTCGTCCTACGAGCAGTACTTC.

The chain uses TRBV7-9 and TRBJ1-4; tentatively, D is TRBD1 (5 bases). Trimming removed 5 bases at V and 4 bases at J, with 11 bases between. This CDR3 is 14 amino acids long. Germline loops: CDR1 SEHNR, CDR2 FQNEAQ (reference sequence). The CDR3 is CASSPDRNNEKLFF. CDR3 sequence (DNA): TGTGCCAGCAGCCCCGACAGAAATAATGAAAAACTGTTTTTT. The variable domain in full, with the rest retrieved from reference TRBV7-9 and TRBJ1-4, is DTGVSQNPRHKITKRGQNVTFRCDPISEHNRLYWYRQTLGQGPEFLTYFQNEAQLEKSRLLSDRFSAERPKGSFSTLEIQRTEQGDSAMYLCASSPDRNNEKLFFGSGTQLSVL.

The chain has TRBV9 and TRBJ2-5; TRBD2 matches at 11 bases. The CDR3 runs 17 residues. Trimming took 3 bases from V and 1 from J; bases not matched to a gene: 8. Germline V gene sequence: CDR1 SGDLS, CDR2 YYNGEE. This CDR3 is CASSAGTSGIIQETQYF. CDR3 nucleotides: TGTGCCAGCAGCGCCGGGACTAGCGGTATAATCCAAGAGACCCAGTACTTC.

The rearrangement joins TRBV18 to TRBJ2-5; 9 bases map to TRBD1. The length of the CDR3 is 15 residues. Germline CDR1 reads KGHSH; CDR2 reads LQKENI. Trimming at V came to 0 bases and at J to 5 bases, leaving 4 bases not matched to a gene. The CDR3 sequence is CASSPPQGARETQYF. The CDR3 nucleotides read TGTGCCAGCTCACCACCACAGGGGGCGAGGGAGACCCAGTACTTC.

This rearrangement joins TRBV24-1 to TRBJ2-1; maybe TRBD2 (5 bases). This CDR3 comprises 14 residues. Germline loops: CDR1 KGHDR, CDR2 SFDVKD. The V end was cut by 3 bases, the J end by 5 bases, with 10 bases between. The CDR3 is CATSDNAEDNEQFF. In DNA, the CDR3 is TGTGCCACCAGTGATAACGCGGAGGACAATGAGCAGTTCTTC.

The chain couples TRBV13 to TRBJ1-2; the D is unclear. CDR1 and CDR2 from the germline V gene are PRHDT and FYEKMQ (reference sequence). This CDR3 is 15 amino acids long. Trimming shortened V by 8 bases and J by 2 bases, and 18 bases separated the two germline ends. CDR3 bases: TGTGCCAGCGGCCTGTCGATACCCATAAACTATGGCTACACCTTC. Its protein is CASGLSIPINYGYTF.

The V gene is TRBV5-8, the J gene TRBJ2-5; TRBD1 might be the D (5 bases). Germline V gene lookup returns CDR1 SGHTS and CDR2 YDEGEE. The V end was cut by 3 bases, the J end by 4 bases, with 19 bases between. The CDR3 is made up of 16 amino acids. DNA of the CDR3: TGTGCCAGCAGCTCCATTCTACAGGATTTAAGAGAGACCCAGTACTTC. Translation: CASSSILQDLRETQYF.

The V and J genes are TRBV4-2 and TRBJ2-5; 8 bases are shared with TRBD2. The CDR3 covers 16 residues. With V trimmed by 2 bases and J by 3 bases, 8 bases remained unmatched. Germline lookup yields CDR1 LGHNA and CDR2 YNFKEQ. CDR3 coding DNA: TGTGCCAGCAGCCAACAGGGACTAGACACAAAAGAGACCCAGTACTTC. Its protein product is CASSQQGLDTKETQYF.

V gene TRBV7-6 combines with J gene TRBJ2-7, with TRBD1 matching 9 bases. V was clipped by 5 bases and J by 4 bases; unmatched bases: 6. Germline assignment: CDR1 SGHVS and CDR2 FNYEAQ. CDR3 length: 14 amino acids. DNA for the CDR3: TGTGCCAGCAGCCTGGGGACAGGGCCTTACGAGCAGTACTTC. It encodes CASSLGTGPYEQYF.

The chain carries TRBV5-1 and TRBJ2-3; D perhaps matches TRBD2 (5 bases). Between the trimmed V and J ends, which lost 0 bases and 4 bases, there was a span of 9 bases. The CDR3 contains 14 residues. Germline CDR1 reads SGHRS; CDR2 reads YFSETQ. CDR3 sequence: CASSLGRMADTQYF. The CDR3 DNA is TGCGCCAGCAGCTTGGGGAGGATGGCAGATACGCAGTATTTT.

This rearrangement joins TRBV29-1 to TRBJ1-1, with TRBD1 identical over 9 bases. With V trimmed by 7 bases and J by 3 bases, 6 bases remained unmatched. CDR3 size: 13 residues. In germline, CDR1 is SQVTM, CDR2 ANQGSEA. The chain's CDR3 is CSGSGQGYTEAFF. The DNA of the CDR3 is TGCAGCGGCTCAGGACAGGGGTACACTGAAGCTTTCTTT.

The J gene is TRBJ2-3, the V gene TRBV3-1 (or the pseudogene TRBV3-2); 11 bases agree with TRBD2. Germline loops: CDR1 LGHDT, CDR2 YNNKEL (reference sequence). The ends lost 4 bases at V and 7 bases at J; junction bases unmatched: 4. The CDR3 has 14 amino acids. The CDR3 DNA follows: TGTGCCAGCAGCCTAGCGGGGGGGCAGAATACGCAGTATTTT. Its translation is CASSLAGGQNTQYF.

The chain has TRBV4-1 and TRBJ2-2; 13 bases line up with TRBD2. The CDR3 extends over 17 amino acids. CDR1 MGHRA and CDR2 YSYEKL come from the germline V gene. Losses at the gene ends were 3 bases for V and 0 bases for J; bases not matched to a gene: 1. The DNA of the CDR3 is TGCGCCAGCAGCCACGGGACTAGCGGGGCGAACACCGGGGAGCTGTTTTTT. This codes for CASSHGTSGANTGELFF.

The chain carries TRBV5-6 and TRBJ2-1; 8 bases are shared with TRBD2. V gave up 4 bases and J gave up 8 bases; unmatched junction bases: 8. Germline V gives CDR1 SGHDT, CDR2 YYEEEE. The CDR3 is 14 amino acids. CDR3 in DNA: TGTGCCAGCAGCCCAAGGACTAGCCGACATGAGCAGTTCTTC. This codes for CASSPRTSRHEQFF.

The CDR3 loop is CASNYDISNQPQHF. CDR3 in DNA: TGTGCCAGTAATTATGACATTAGCAATCAGCCCCAGCATTTT. The rearrangement uses TRBV19 and TRBJ1-5; D call uncertain. The CDR3 runs to 14 residues. V lost 7 bases to trimming and J lost 0 bases, with 10 bases between them. Germline CDR1 LNHDA, CDR2 SQIVND (reference sequence).

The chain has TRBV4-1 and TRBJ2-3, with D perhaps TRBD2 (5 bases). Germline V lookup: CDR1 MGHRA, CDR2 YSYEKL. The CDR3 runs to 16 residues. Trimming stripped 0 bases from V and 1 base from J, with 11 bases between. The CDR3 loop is CASSQDSDGGTDTQYF. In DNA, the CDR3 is TGCGCCAGCAGCCAAGATTCGGACGGGGGCACAGATACGCAGTATTTT.

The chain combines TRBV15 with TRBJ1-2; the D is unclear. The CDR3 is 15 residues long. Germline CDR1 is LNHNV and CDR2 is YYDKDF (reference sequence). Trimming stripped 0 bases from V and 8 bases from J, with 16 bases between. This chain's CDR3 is CATSRDYLAAGGYTF. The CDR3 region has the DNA TGTGCCACCAGCAGAGACTATCTTGCAGCAGGCGGCTACACCTTC.

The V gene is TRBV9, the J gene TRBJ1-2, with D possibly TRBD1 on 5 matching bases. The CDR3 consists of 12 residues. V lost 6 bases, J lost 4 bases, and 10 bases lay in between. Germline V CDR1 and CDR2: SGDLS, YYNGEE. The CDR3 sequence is CASTRDSYGYTF. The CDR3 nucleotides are TGTGCCAGCACGAGGGACTCCTATGGCTACACCTTC.

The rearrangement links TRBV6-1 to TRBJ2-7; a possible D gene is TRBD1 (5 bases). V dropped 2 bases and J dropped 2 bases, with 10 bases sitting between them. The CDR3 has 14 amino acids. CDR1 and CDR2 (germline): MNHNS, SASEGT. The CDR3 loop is CASSEKATAYEQYF. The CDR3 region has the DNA TGTGCCAGCAGTGAAAAGGCGACAGCCTACGAGCAGTACTTC.

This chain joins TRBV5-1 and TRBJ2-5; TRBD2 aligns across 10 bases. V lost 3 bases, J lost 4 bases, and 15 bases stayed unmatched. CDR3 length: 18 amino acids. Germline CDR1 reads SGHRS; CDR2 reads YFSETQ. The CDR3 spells CASSSPGSGGTPRETQYF. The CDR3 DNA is TGCGCCAGCAGCTCCCCGGGTAGCGGGGGGACCCCCCGAGAGACCCAGTACTTC.

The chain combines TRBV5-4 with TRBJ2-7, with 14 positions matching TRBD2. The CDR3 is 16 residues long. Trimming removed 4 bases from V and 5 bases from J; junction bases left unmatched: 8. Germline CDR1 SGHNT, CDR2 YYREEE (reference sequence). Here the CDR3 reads CASSRGLAGERDEQYF. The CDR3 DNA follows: TGTGCCAGCAGCCGGGGACTAGCGGGAGAAAGGGACGAGCAGTACTTC.